The 20 T cell receptor beta chains below were found in one sample sequenced in a study of OX40 agonist ivuxolimab in advanced cancers. Libraries were prepared through the immunoSEQ multiplex PCR assay. TCRdb's version of the immuneACCESS table is confined to in-frame rearrangements and falls short of the full clone set. An unresolved V gene accounts for under half of the shortfall where checked; the remainder is of unknown origin. The sample data list nearly 65,000 clones, and around 93% of these were observed just once. Of the sample, roughly 4% is held by the ten largest clones. The sequences come from CD4+ or CD8+ T cells sorted from blood, collected in a trial of the OX40 agonist ivuxolimab. The receptors come from an adult with an advanced solid tumor such as melanoma, head and neck, liver or kidney cancer.

The rearrangement links TRBV20-1 to TRBJ2-4; no clear D. This CDR3 contains 11 residues. Per the germline V gene, CDR1 is DFQATT and CDR2 is SNEGSKA (reference sequence). V was shortened by 7 bases and J by 3 bases, with 7 bases between the two germline ends. As DNA, the CDR3 is TGCAGTGTTCCTTACAAAAACATTCAGTACTTC. It is translated as CSVPYKNIQYF.

The chain's CDR3 is CASSPGQGALDTEAFF. The DNA of the CDR3 is TGTGCCAGCAGCCCCGGACAGGGGGCCTTGGACACTGAAGCTTTCTTT. V is TRBV5-6 and J is TRBJ1-1; 11 nucleotides line up with TRBD1. The germline CDR1 and CDR2 sequences are SGHDT and YYEEEE. This CDR3 has 16 residues. The J segment lost 3 bases and the V segment lost 4 bases, leaving 8 bases of the junction unmatched.

The chain couples TRBV28 to TRBJ1-4; possibly TRBD1 for D (5 bases). The CDR3 loop spans 15 amino acids. V shed 2 bases and J shed 7 bases, with 14 bases lying between them. The germline V gene encodes CDR1 MDHEN and CDR2 SYDVKM. The CDR3 nucleotides read TGTGCCAGCAGTTTAGGGATAACTAGGGGTGAAAAACTGTTTTTT. Amino acid sequence: CASSLGITRGEKLFF.

As regards this clone: Germline is not matched at one junction end, which may reflect a read error. At the DNA level, this CDR3 is encoded by other sequences in the same sample as well. The chain is built from TRBV7-9 and TRBJ1-5, with 9 bases aligning to TRBD1. Germline values: CDR1 SEHNR, CDR2 FQNEAQ (reference sequence). The CDR3 totals 16 residues. The CDR3 sequence: CASSSTQGASNQPQHF. CDR3 coding DNA: TGTGCCAGCAGTTCTACACAGGGGGCAAGCAATCAGCCCCAACATTTT.

This chain joins TRBV7-3 and TRBJ2-3, with 8 nucleotides matching TRBD2. Per germline, CDR1 SGHTA and CDR2 FQGTGA. V shed 4 bases and J 2 bases; nucleotides not matched to a gene: 5. This CDR3 has 15 residues. CDR3 bases: TGTGCCAGCAGCTCTTCGGGAGGGATCACAGATACGCAGTATTTT. This translates into CASSSSGGITDTQYF.

The rearrangement joins TRBV11-3 to TRBJ1-3; D gene uncertain. This CDR3 region has 15 residues. Germline V gene data show CDR1 as SGHNT and CDR2 as YENEEA. Trimming left V 5 bases short and J 0 bases short, with 11 bases between. CDR3 in DNA: TGTGCCAGCAGCAAGGACGGGAACTCTGGAAACACCATATATTTT. Encoded protein: CASSKDGNSGNTIYF.

The V call is TRBV2, the J call TRBJ1-2; TRBD1 might be the D (5 bases). Trimming cost V 4 bases and J 4 bases, with 19 bases left between them. Germline loops: CDR1 SNHLY, CDR2 FYNNEI. The CDR3 has 16 amino acids. The CDR3 sequence: CASSARVQGPFYGYTF. In DNA form, the CDR3 reads TGTGCCAGCAGTGCAAGGGTTCAGGGCCCGTTCTATGGCTACACCTTC.

The V gene is TRBV27, the J gene TRBJ1-6, with D possibly being TRBD1 (5 bases). V was clipped by 2 bases and J by 7 bases, with 9 bases between them. The CDR3 contains 14 residues. Germline V gene lookup returns CDR1 MNHEY and CDR2 SMNVEV (reference sequence). The CDR3 sequence is CASSLVGGNSPLHF. The CDR3 region has the DNA TGTGCCAGCAGTTTAGTCGGGGGAAATTCACCCCTCCACTTT.

This chain uses TRBV19 with TRBJ2-3; D could derive from TRBD1 or TRBD2 (6 bases each). Trimming took off 5 bases at V and 6 bases at J, with 12 bases between the two ends. Germline V gives CDR1 LNHDA, CDR2 SQIVND (reference sequence). This CDR3 has 13 residues. The DNA of the CDR3 is TGTGCCAGTAGTGGAGGGGGATTGGATACGCAGTATTTT. Encoded protein: CASSGGGLDTQYF.

This chain uses TRBV30 with TRBJ1-3, with 10 bases aligning to TRBD1. CDR3 size: 17 residues. Germline assignment: CDR1 GTSNPN and CDR2 SVGIG (reference sequence). The J segment lost 3 bases and the V segment lost 4 bases, leaving 12 bases of the junction unmatched. CDR3 protein: CAWNPPGQGGGGNTIYF. DNA of the CDR3: TGTGCCTGGAACCCCCCCGGACAGGGGGGAGGTGGAAACACCATATATTTT.

The CDR3, as DNA: TGCGCCAGCAGCCTTACAGGGGGCCCCTACGAGCAGTACTTC. Translated: CASSLTGGPYEQYF. This chain connects TRBV5-1 to TRBJ2-7; the match to TRBD1 covers 9 bases. CDR3 length: 14 amino acids. Germline values: CDR1 SGHRS, CDR2 YFSETQ. V shed 4 bases and J 2 bases; nucleotides not matched to a gene: 4.

CDR3 residues: CASSEFGTANEKLFF. DNA of the CDR3: TGTGCCAGCAGTGAATTCGGGACGGCGAATGAAAAACTGTTTTTT. The chain combines TRBV25-1 with TRBJ1-4; the D gene is possibly TRBD1 (5 bases). There are 15 residues in the CDR3. CDR1 and CDR2 (germline): MGHDK, SYGVNS. The V and J ends lost 1 base and 5 bases respectively, with 11 bases between them.

This clone was observed a single time. This chain connects TRBV28 to TRBJ1-1; perhaps TRBD1 as D (5 bases). Between the trimmed V and J ends, which lost 3 bases and 0 bases, there was a span of 11 bases. The germline CDR1 and CDR2 sequences are MDHEN and SYDVKM. This CDR3 spans 15 amino acids. This CDR3 reads CASSLVWGMNTEAFF. CDR3 nucleotide sequence: TGTGCCAGCAGTTTGGTGTGGGGGATGAACACTGAAGCTTTCTTT. The whole variable domain, filled in from reference TRBV28 and TRBJ1-1, reads DVKVTQSSRYLVKRTGEKVFLECVQDMDHENMFWYRQDPGLGLRLIYFSYDVKMKEKGDIPEGYSVSREKKERFSLILESASTNQTSMYLCASSLVWGMNTEAFFGQGTRLTVV.

This chain connects TRBV19 to TRBJ2-1, with TRBD2 matching 11 bases. Germline V gene sequence: CDR1 LNHDA, CDR2 SQIVND (reference sequence). The CDR3 totals 14 residues. Losses at the gene ends were 3 bases for V and 9 bases for J; bases not matched to a gene: 4. The CDR3 bases are TGTGCCAGTAGTATTAGCGGGGGGGCGGGTGAGCAGTTCTTC. Its translation: CASSISGGAGEQFF.

V and J are TRBV4-3 and TRBJ2-2; possible D gene TRBD2, 7 bases. Germline CDR1 reads LGHNA; CDR2 reads YSLEER. Trimming pared 0 bases from V and 3 bases from J, leaving 17 bases between. The CDR3 length is 18 residues. CDR3 coding DNA: TGCGCCAGCAGCCAAGACGGCAGGAGGGGGGGCGACACCGGGGAGCTGTTTTTT. This sequence encodes CASSQDGRRGGDTGELFF.

The V and J genes are TRBV27 and TRBJ1-1; D unresolved. Germline V gene sequence: CDR1 MNHEY, CDR2 SMNVEV (reference sequence). The CDR3 sequence is 13 residues long. Between the trimmed V and J ends, which lost 6 bases and 0 bases, there was a span of 8 bases. In DNA form, the CDR3 reads TGTGCCAGCAGGGGCAGCCTGAACACTGAAGCTTTCTTT. It codes for CASRGSLNTEAFF.

This chain joins TRBV7-6 and TRBJ1-4, with D unresolved. V lost 1 base and J 1 base, leaving 7 bases between the germline ends. CDR1 is SGHVS, CDR2 FNYEAQ, per germline. This CDR3 contains 15 residues. CDR3 in amino acids: CASSLEAVTNEKLFF. CDR3 coding DNA: TGTGCCAGCAGCTTAGAGGCAGTAACTAATGAAAAACTGTTTTTT. Looking up the rest from reference TRBV7-6 and TRBJ1-4 gives the full variable domain: GAGVSQSPRYKVTKRGQDVALRCDPISGHVSLYWYRQALGQGPEFLTYFNYEAQQDKSGLPNDRFSAERPEGSISTLTIQRTEQRDSAMYRCASSLEAVTNEKLFFGSGTQLSVL.

The gene calls are TRBV28 and TRBJ1-5, with D unclear. The CDR3 has 18 residues. The germline gives CDR1 MDHEN, CDR2 SYDVKM. V shed 5 bases and J shed 3 bases, with 23 bases lying between them. The CDR3 sequence: CASSQPPVKWEINQPQHF. In DNA, the CDR3 is TGTGCCAGCAGTCAGCCCCCCGTGAAATGGGAAATCAATCAGCCCCAGCATTTT.

This chain joins TRBV28 and TRBJ2-1, with TRBD2 matching 7 bases. Germline V gives CDR1 MDHEN, CDR2 SYDVKM. The V gene end was trimmed by 1 base and the J gene end by 0 bases; junction bases not matched to a gene: 3. This CDR3 has 16 amino acids. The CDR3 region is CASSLSSGASYNEQFF. CDR3 nucleotide sequence: TGTGCCAGCAGTTTATCCAGCGGGGCCTCCTACAATGAGCAGTTCTTC.

The CDR3 here is CASSVVPSASYEQYF. The CDR3 DNA sequence: TGTGCCAGCAGCGTAGTGCCTAGCGCGTCCTACGAGCAGTACTTC. V and J are TRBV9 and TRBJ2-7; TRBD2 might be the D (6 bases). The CDR3 consists of 15 residues. Germline lookup yields CDR1 SGDLS and CDR2 YYNGEE. Trimming shortened V by 0 bases and J by 1 base, and 11 bases separated the two germline ends.